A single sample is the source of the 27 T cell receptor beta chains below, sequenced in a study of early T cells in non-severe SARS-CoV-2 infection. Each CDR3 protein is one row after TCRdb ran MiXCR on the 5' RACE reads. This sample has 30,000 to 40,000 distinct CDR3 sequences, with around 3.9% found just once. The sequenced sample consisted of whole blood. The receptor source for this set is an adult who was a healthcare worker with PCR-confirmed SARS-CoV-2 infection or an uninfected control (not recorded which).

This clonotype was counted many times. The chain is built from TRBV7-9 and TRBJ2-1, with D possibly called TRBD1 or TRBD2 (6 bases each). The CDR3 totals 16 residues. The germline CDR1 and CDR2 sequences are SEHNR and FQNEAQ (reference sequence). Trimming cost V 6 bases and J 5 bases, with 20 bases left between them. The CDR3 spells CASRSITRGRDNEQFF. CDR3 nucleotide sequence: TGTGCCAGCAGATCTATTACACGGGGGCGCGACAATGAGCAGTTCTTC.

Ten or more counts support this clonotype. CDR3 coding DNA: TGTGCCAGCGGTACTCTGTACGAGCAGTACTTC. Its translation: CASGTLYEQYF. The chain employs TRBV12-3 or TRBV12-4 and TRBJ2-7; D unclear. V gave up 8 bases and J gave up 4 bases, with 9 bases separating them. CDR3 length equals 11 residues.

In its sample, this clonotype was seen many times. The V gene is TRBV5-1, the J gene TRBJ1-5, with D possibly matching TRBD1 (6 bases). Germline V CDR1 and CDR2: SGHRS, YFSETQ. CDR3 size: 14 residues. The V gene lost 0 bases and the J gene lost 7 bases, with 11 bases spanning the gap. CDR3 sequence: CASSLEAGVQPQHF. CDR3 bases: TGCGCCAGCAGCTTGGAGGCAGGGGTACAGCCCCAGCATTTT.

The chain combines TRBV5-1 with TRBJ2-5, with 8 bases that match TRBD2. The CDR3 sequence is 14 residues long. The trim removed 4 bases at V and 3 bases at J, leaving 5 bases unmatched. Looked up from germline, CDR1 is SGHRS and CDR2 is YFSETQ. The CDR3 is CASSPGLGEETQYF. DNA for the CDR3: TGCGCCAGCAGCCCGGGACTAGGGGAAGAGACCCAGTACTTC.

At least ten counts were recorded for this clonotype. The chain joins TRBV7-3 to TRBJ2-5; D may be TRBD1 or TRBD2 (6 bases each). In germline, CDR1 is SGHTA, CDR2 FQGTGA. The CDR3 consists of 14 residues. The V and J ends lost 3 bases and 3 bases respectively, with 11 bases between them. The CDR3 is CASSLGGRKETQYF. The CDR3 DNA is TGTGCCAGCAGCTTGGGGGGCAGAAAAGAGACCCAGTACTTC.

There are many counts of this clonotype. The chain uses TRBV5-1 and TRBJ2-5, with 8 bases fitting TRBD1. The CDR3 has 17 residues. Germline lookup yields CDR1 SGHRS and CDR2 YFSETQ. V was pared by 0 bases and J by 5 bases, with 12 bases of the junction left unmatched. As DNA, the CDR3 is TGCGCCAGCAGCTTGGACAGGGGGTCGGCTGTTCCGGAGACCCAGTACTTC. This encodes CASSLDRGSAVPETQYF.

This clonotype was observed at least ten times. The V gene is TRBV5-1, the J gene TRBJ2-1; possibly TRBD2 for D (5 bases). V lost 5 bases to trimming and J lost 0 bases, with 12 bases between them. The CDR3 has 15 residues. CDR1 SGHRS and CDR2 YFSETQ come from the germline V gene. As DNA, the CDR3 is TGCGCCAGCAGGTCAGCGGCCCGCTCCTACAATGAGCAGTTCTTC. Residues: CASRSAARSYNEQFF.

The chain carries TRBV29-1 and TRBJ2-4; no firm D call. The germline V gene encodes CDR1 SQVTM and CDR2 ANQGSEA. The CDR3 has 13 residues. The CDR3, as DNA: TGCGGCGCTGCCAGTCTAGCCAAAAACATTCAGTACTTC. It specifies CGAASLAKNIQYF.

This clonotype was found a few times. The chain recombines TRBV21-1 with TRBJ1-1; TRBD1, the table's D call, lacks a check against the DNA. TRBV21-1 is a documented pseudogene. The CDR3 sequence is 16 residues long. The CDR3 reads CASSETKTGTNTEAFF. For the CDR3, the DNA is TGTGCCAGCAGCGAAACTAAGACCGGGACAAACACTGAAGCTTTCTTT.

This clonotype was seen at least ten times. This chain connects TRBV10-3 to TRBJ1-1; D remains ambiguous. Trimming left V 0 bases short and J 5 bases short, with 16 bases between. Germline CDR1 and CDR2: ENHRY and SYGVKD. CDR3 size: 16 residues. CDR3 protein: CAISESEGYGGTEAFF. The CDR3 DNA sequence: TGTGCCATCAGTGAGTCGGAAGGGTACGGTGGAACTGAAGCTTTCTTT.

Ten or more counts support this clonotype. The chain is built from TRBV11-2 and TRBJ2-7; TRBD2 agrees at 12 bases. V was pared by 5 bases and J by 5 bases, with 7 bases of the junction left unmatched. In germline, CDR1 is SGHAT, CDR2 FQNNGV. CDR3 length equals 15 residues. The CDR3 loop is CASSLAGGPSHEQYF. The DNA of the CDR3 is TGTGCCAGCAGCCTAGCGGGGGGGCCTAGCCACGAGCAGTACTTC.

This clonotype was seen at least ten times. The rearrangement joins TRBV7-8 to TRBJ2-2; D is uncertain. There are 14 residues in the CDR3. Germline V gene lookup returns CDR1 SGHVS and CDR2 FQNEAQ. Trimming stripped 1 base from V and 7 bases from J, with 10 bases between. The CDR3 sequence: CASSLGSWGGELFF. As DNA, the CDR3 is TGTGCCAGCAGCTTAGGGAGTTGGGGCGGGGAGCTGTTTTTT.

This CDR3 reads CASTTLGGGAFF. For the CDR3, the DNA is TGTGCCAGCACTACCCTGGGGGGAGGAGCTTTCTTT. This chain joins TRBV12-3 or TRBV12-4 and TRBJ1-1; tentatively, D is TRBD1 (5 bases). V lost 7 bases to trimming and J lost 10 bases, with 16 bases between them. This CDR3 is built from 12 residues.

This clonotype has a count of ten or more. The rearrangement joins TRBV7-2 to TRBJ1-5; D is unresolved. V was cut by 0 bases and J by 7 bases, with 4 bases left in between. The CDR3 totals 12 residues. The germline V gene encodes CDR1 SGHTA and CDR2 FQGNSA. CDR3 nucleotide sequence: TGTGCCAGCAGCTTAGCCGTGCAGCCCCAGCATTTT. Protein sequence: CASSLAVQPQHF. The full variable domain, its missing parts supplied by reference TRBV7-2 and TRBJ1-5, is GAGVSQSPSNKVTEKGKDVELRCDPISGHTALYWYRQSLGQGLEFLIYFQGNSAPDKSGLPSDRFSAERTGGSVSTLTIQRTQQEDSAVYLCASSLAVQPQHFGDGTRLSIL.

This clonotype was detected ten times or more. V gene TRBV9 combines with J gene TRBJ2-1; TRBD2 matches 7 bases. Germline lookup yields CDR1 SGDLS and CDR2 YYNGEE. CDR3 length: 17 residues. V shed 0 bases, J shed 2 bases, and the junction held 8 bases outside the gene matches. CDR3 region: CASSVDPAGRAYNEQFF. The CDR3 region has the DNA TGTGCCAGCAGCGTAGATCCAGCGGGAAGAGCCTACAATGAGCAGTTCTTC.

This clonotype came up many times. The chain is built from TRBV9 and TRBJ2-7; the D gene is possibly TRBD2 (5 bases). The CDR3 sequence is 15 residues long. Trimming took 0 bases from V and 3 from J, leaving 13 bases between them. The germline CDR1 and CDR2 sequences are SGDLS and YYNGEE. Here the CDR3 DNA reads TGTGCCAGCAGCGTAGGTCAAGCGGAGCACTACGAGCAGTACTTC. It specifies CASSVGQAEHYEQYF.

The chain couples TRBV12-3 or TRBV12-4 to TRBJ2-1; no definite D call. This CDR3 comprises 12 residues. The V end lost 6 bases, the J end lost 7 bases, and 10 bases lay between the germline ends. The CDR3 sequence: CASSSSTNEQFF. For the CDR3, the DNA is TGTGCCAGCAGCAGCAGCACGAATGAGCAGTTCTTC.

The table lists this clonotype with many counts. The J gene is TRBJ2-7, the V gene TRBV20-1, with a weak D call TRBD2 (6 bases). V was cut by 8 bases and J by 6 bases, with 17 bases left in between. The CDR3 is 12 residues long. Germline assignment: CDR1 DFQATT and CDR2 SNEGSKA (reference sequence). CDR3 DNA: TGCAGTCCCAGAGGCCCTAGCGTCGAGCAGTACTTC. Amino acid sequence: CSPRGPSVEQYF.

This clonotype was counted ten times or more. The CDR3 spells CASSLGGTGVYEQYF. The DNA for the CDR3 is TGTGCCAGCAGCCTTGGCGGGACAGGGGTGTACGAGCAGTACTTC. The V gene is TRBV7-3, the J gene TRBJ2-7, with 10 bases aligning to TRBD1. The CDR3 has 15 amino acids. Germline CDR1 and CDR2: SGHTA and FQGTGA. Losses at the gene ends were 5 bases for V and 4 bases for J; bases not matched to a gene: 8.

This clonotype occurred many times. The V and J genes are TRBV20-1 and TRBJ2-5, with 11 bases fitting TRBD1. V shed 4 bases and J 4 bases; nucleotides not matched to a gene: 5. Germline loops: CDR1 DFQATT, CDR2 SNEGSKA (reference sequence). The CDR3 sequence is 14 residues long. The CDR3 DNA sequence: TGCAGTGCTAAAGGACAGGGGGCTTCAGAGACCCAGTACTTC. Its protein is CSAKGQGASETQYF.

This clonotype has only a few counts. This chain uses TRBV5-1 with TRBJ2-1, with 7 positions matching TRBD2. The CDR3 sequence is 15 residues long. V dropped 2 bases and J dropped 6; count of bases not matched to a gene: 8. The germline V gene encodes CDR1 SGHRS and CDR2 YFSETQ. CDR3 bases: TGCGCCAGCAGCTTTTCGGGCCCGGGGGGCAATGAGCAGTTCTTC. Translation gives CASSFSGPGGNEQFF.

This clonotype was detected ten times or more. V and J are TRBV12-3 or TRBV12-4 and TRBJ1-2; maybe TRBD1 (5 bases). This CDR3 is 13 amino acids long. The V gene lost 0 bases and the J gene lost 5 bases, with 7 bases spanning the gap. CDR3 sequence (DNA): TGTGCCAGCAGTTTAGCTGGGGGGTATGGCTACACCTTC. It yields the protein CASSLAGGYGYTF.

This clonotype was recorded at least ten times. Here the CDR3 reads CASSLEAQGAGELFF. CDR3 nucleotides: TGTGCCAGCAGCTTAGAAGCCCAGGGGGCCGGGGAGCTGTTTTTT. The genes are TRBV7-6 and TRBJ2-2, with 7 bases that match TRBD1. J lost 6 bases, V lost 1 base, and 5 bases had no gene match. The CDR3 is 15 amino acids. From germline, CDR1 is SGHVS and CDR2 FNYEAQ.

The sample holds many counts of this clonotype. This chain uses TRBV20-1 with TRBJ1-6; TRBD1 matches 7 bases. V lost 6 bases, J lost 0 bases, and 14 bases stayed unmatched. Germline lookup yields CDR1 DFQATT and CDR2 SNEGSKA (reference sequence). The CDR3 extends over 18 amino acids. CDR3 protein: CSAPSPGQMSSYNSPLHF. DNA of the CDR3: TGCAGTGCCCCCTCCCCGGGACAGATGAGCTCCTATAATTCACCCCTCCACTTT.

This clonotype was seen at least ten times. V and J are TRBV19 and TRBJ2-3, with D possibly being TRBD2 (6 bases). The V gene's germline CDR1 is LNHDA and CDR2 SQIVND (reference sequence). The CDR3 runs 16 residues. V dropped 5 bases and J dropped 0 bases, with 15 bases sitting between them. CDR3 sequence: CASSSPGTSSTDTQYF. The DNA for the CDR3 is TGTGCCAGTAGTTCTCCCGGGACTTCTAGCACAGATACGCAGTATTTT.

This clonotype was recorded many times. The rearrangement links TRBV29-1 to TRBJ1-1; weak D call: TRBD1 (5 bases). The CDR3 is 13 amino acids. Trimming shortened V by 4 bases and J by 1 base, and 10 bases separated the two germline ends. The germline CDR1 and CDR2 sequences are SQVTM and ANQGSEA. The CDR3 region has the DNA TGCAGCGTTGCGGGGCAAACGAACACTGAAGCTTTCTTT. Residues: CSVAGQTNTEAFF.

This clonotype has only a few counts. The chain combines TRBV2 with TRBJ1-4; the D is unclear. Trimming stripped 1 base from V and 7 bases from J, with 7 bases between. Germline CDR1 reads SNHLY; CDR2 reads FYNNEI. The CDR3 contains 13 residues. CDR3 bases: TGTGCCAGCAGTGAAGTTAGATCTGAAAAACTGTTTTTT. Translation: CASSEVRSEKLFF.